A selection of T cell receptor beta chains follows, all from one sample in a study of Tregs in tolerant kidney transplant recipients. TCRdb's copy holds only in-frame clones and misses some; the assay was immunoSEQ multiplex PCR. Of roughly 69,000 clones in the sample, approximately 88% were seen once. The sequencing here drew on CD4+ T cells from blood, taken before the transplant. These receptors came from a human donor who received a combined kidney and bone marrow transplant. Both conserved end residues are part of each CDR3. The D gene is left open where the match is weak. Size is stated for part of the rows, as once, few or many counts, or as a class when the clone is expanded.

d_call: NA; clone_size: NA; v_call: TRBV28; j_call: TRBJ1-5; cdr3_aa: CASSPPSGNQPQHF; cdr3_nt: TGTGCCAGCAGTCCCCCCTCAGGGAATCAGCCCCAGCATTTT
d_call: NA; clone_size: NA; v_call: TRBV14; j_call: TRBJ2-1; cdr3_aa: CASSQDQRKSSYNEQFF; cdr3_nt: TGTGCCAGCAGCCAAGATCAGCGGAAGAGCTCCTACAATGAGCAGTTCTTC
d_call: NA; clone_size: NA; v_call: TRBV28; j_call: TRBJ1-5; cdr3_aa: CASSLIGGPSNQPQHF; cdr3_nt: TGTGCCAGCAGTTTGATCGGGGGGCCGAGCAATCAGCCCCAGCATTTT
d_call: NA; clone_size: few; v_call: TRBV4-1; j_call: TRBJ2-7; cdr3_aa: CASSYDYTGTYEQYF; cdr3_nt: TGCGCCAGCAGCTACGACTATACCGGGACCTACGAGCAGTACTTC
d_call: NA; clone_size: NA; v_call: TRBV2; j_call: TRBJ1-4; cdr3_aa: CASSVGPEKLFF; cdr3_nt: TGTGCCAGCAGTGTGGGGCCCGAAAAACTGTTTTTT
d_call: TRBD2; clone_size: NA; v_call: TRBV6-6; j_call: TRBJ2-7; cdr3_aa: CASSYSGAGDSYEQYF; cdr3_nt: TGTGCCAGCAGTTACTCCGGGGCGGGGGACTCTTACGAGCAGTACTTC
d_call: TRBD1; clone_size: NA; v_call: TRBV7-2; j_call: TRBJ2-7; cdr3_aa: CASSPGQGAFYEQYF; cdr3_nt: TGTGCCAGCAGCCCTGGACAGGGGGCCTTCTACGAGCAGTACTTC
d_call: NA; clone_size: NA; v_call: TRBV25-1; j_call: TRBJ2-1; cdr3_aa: CASRKAGSYNEQFF; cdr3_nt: TGTGCCAGCAGAAAAGCTGGCTCCTACAATGAGCAGTTCTTC
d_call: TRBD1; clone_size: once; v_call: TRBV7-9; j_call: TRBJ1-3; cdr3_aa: CASSTSWAGGNTIYF; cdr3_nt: TGTGCCAGCAGCACTAGCTGGGCAGGGGGTAACACCATATATTTT
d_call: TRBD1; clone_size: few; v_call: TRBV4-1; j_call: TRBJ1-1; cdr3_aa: CASSQEDREGRRAFF; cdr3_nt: TGCGCCAGCAGCCAAGAGGACAGGGAGGGACGTCGAGCTTTCTTT
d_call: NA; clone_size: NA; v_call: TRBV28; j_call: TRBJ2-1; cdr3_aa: CASSLGLLGREQFF; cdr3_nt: TGTGCCAGCAGTTTAGGACTCCTCGGGCGTGAGCAGTTCTTC
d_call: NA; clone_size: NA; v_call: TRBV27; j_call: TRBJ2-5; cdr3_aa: CASRGLASGETQYF; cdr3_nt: TGTGCCAGCAGGGGGCTAGCGTCTGGAGAGACCCAGTACTTC
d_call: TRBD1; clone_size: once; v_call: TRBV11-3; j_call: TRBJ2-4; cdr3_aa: CASSPGQGENIQYF; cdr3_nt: TGTGCCAGCAGCCCGGGACAGGGGGAAAACATTCAGTACTTC
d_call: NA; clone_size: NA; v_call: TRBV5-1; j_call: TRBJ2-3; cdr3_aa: CASSYGGGTDTQYF; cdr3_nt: TGCGCCAGCAGCTATGGAGGAGGCACAGATACGCAGTATTTT
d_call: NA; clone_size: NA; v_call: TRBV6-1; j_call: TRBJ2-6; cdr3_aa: CASSVGGLGANVLTF; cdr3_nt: TGTGCCAGCAGTGTGGGTGGGCTCGGGGCCAACGTCCTGACTTTC
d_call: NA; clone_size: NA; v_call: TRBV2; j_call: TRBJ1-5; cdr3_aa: CASSEQLIENQPQHF; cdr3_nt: TGTGCCAGCAGTGAACAACTCATAGAAAATCAGCCCCAGCATTTT
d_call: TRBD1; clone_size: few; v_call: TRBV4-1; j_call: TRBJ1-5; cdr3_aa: CASSQDRGRDDQPQHF; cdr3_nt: TGCGCCAGCAGCCAAGACAGGGGGAGAGATGATCAGCCCCAGCATTTT
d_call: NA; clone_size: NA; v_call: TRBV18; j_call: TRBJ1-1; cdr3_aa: CASSGTTNTEAFF; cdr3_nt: TGTGCCAGCTCAGGGACAACTAACACTGAAGCTTTCTTT
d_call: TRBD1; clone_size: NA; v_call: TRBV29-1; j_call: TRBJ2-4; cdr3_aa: CSVQSTGGIQYF; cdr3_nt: TGCAGCGTACAAAGCACAGGGGGCATTCAGTACTTC
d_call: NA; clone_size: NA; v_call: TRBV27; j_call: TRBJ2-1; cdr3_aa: CASSSPRVNEQFF; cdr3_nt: TGTGCCAGCAGTTCCCCGAGGGTCAATGAGCAGTTCTTC
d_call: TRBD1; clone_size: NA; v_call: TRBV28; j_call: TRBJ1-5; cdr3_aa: CASSLPGGSNQPQHF; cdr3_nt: TGTGCCAGCAGTTTACCAGGGGGAAGCAATCAGCCCCAGCATTTT
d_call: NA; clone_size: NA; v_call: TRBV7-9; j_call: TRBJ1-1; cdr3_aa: CASSLVITGTEAFF; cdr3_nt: TGTGCCAGCAGCTTAGTTATAACCGGGACTGAAGCTTTCTTT
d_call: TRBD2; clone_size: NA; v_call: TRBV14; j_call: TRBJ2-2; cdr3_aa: CASSQRLAGEGTGELFF; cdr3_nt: TGTGCCAGCAGCCAACGACTAGCGGGAGAAGGCACCGGGGAGCTGTTTTTT
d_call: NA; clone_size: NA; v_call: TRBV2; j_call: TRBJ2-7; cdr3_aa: CASSRSPGFSYEQYF; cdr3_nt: TGTGCCAGCAGTCGGTCGCCAGGGTTTTCCTACGAGCAGTACTTC
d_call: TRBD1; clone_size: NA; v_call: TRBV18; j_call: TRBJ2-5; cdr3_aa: CASSLGTGDLETQYF; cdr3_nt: TGTGCCAGCTCACTGGGGACAGGGGATTTGGAGACCCAGTACTTC
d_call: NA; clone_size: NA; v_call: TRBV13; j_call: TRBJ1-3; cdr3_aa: CASSLRDSGNTIYF; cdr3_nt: TGTGCCAGCAGCTTGAGGGACTCTGGAAACACCATATATTTT
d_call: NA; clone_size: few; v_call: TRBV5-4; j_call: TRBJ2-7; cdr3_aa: CASSLGTRGGEQYF; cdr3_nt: TGTGCCAGCAGCTTAGGGACTCGGGGAGGCGAGCAGTACTTC
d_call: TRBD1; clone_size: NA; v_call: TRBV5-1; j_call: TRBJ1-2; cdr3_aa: CASSLPDRGGGYTF; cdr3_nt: TGCGCCAGCAGCTTGCCTGACAGGGGCGGTGGCTACACCTTC
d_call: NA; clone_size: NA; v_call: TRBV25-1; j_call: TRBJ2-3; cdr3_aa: CASSTSTDTQYF; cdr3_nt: TGTGCCAGCAGTACTAGCACAGATACGCAGTATTTT
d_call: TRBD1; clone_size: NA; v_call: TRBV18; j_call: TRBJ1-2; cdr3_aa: CASSPPSTGGLYGYTF; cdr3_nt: TGTGCCAGCTCACCACCCTCAACAGGGGGTCTTTATGGCTACACCTTC
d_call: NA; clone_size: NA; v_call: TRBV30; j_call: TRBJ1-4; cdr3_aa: CALRDYTNEKLFF; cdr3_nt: TGTGCCCTACGGGACTACACTAATGAAAAACTGTTTTTT
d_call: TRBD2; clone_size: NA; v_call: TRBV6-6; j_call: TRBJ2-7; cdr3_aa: CASSPIAGHSSEQYF; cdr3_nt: TGTGCCAGCAGCCCCATAGCGGGACACTCCTCCGAGCAGTACTTC
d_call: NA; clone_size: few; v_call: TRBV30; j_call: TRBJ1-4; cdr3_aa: CACGGEKLFF; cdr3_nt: TGTGCCTGTGGGGGGGAAAAACTGTTTTTT
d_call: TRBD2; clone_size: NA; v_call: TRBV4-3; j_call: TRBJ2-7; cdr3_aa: CASSQGGGDYEQYF; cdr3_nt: TGCGCCAGCAGCCAAGGGGGGGGAGACTACGAGCAGTACTTC
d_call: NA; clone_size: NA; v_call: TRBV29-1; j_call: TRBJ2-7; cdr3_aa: CSVRTFTYEQYF; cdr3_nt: TGCAGCGTGAGGACTTTTACCTACGAGCAGTACTTC
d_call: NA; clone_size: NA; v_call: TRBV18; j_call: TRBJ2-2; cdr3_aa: CASSWVGTSDTGELFF; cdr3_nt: TGTGCCAGCTCATGGGTCGGGACTTCAGACACCGGGGAGCTGTTTTTT
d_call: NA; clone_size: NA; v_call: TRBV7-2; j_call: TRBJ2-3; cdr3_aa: CATSSRDTDTQYF; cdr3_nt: TGTGCCACCTCCTCGCGGGACACAGATACGCAGTATTTT
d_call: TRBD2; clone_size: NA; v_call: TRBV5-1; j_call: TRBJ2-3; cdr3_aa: CASSTGLAPSTDTQYF; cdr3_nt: TGCGCCAGCAGCACGGGACTAGCGCCTAGCACAGATACGCAGTATTTT
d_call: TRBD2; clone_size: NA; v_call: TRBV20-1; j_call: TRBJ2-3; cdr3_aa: CSATGTSSYF; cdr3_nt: TGCAGTGCTACCGGGACTAGCTCGTATTTT
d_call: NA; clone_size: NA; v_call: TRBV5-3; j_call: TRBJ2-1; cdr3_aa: CARSGIADNEQFF; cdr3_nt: TGTGCCAGAAGCGGTATAGCGGACAATGAGCAGTTCTTC
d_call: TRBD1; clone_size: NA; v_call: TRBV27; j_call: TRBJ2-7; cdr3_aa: CASSLRDSFYEQYF; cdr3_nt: TGTGCCAGCAGTCTACGGGACAGTTTCTACGAGCAGTACTTC
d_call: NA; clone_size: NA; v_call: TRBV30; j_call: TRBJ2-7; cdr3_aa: CAWNGGPMGGSYEQYF; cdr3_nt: TGTGCCTGGAACGGGGGTCCAATGGGTGGGTCCTACGAGCAGTACTTC
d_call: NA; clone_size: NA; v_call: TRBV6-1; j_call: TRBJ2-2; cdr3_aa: CASSNGLVNTGELFF; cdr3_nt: TGTGCCAGCAGCAATGGACTGGTGAACACCGGGGAGCTGTTTTTT
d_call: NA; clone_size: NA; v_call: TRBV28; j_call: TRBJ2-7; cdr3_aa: CASSLNRYEQYF; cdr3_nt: TGTGCCAGCAGTTTAAACAGGTACGAGCAGTACTTC